The 16 T cell receptor beta chains given below trace back to one sample, sequenced in a study of blood T cell repertoires in COVID-19. This table comes from immunoSEQ multiplex PCR, and its TCRdb copy is limited to in-frame clones, with some not included. Here the sample spans approximately 140,000 clones, about nine tenths being singletons. Sequencing input: PBMCs or T cells enriched from blood (not recorded which). These receptors were collected from a woman in her 40s who had been exposed to COVID-19.

The chain links TRBV5-1 to TRBJ2-7; 11 bases fit TRBD2. Trimming took 0 bases from V and 3 from J; bases not matched to a gene: 5. This CDR3 has 16 residues. Germline V lookup: CDR1 SGHRS, CDR2 YFSETQ. This chain's CDR3 is CASSLDLLAGDYEQYF. Written as DNA, the CDR3 is TGCGCCAGCAGCTTGGACCTACTAGCGGGGGACTACGAGCAGTACTTC.

V gene TRBV25-1 combines with J gene TRBJ1-6; no clear D gene. Germline V CDR1 and CDR2: MGHDK, SYGVNS. The CDR3 is made up of 14 amino acids. Trimming stripped 5 bases from V and 9 bases from J, with 14 bases between. The CDR3 is CASSFPGNRSPLHF. The CDR3 region has the DNA TGTGCCAGCAGTTTCCCAGGCAACCGTTCACCCCTCCACTTT.

The chain employs TRBV29-1 and TRBJ1-3; D unresolved. The V end lost 3 bases, the J end lost 4 bases, and 4 bases lay between the germline ends. CDR1 is SQVTM and CDR2 is ANQGSEA in the germline V gene. The CDR3 length is 11 residues. The CDR3 sequence is CSVDRGNTIYF. CDR3 sequence (DNA): TGCAGCGTTGACAGGGGAAACACCATATATTTT.

The gene calls are TRBV4-1 and TRBJ2-7; D is undetermined. This CDR3 region has 13 residues. Germline V gene sequence: CDR1 MGHRA, CDR2 YSYEKL. The ends were cut back, 1 base at V and 3 bases at J, with 7 bases in the middle. For the CDR3, the DNA is TGCGCCAGCAGCCAAGTATACAACTACGAGCAGTACTTC. Amino acid sequence: CASSQVYNYEQYF.

The chain couples TRBV18 to TRBJ1-6; 8 bases align to TRBD1. Unmatched junction bases numbered 8, after V lost 6 bases and J lost 7 bases. The CDR3 spans 15 residues. CDR1 and CDR2 from the germline V gene are KGHSH and LQKENI. CDR3 in DNA: TGTGCCAGCTCCCCTGGACAGGGTAACAATTCACCCCTCCACTTT. Protein sequence: CASSPGQGNNSPLHF.

The chain has TRBV7-6 and TRBJ2-5; 8 bases match TRBD1. The CDR3 runs to 16 residues. The trim removed 5 bases at V and 5 bases at J, leaving 13 bases unmatched. CDR1 is SGHVS and CDR2 is FNYEAQ in the germline V gene. The CDR3 here is CASSPRQGARSETQYF. CDR3 nucleotides: TGTGCCAGCAGCCCCCGGCAGGGGGCTCGATCCGAGACCCAGTACTTC.

The V call is TRBV7-9, the J call TRBJ1-5; the D gene is possibly TRBD1 (5 bases). The germline V and J ends were trimmed by 3 bases and 7 bases, with 7 bases remaining between them. CDR3 size: 12 residues. Germline V gives CDR1 SEHNR, CDR2 FQNEAQ (reference sequence). The CDR3 nucleotides read TGTGCCAGCAGCTTCCAGGGCCAGCCCCAGCATTTT. The encoded protein is CASSFQGQPQHF.

The rearrangement uses TRBV12-3 or TRBV12-4 and TRBJ1-2; TRBD1 aligns across 10 bases. Trimming took 6 bases from V and 6 from J; bases not matched to a gene: 4. The CDR3 has 13 amino acids. The CDR3 loop reads CASRGTGADGYTF. The CDR3 nucleotides read TGTGCCAGCAGGGGGACAGGGGCGGATGGCTACACCTTC.

This clone was picked up one time. The chain recombines TRBV5-4 with TRBJ2-2; 7 nucleotides line up with TRBD1. Germline trimming cut 4 bases from V and 1 base from J; bases unmatched to any gene: 7. The length of the CDR3 is 16 residues. Germline V gene sequence: CDR1 SGHNT, CDR2 YYREEE (reference sequence). CDR3 DNA: TGTGCCAGCAGCCCTACAGGGGTCGGGAACACCGGGGAGCTGTTTTTT. Amino acid sequence: CASSPTGVGNTGELFF.

The V and J genes are TRBV10-1 and TRBJ2-3; D is possibly TRBD2 (5 bases). Per the germline V gene, CDR1 is WNHNN and CDR2 is SYGVQD (reference sequence). V lost 5 bases and J lost 3, with 21 bases in between. CDR3 size: 17 residues. CDR3: CASSPSGLKLGTDTQYF. CDR3 nucleotide sequence: TGCGCCAGCAGTCCCTCAGGACTTAAATTAGGGACAGATACGCAGTATTTT.

The CDR3 region is CASSLAPGALHF. The DNA of the CDR3 is TGTGCCAGCTCACTAGCCCCAGGGGCCCTCCACTTT. The chain carries TRBV18 and TRBJ1-6, with TRBD1 as a possible D gene (6 bases). The length of the CDR3 is 12 residues. Trimming removed 4 bases from V and 14 bases from J, with 12 bases in between. CDR1 and CDR2 from the germline V gene are KGHSH and LQKENI.

The chain carries TRBV4-3 and TRBJ2-7, with TRBD2 identical over 7 bases. CDR1 is LGHNA and CDR2 is YSLEER in the germline V gene. The CDR3 loop spans 14 amino acids. Unmatched junction bases numbered 9, after V lost 8 bases and J lost 2 bases. The CDR3 DNA sequence: TGCGCCAGCCTTTGGCGGGAGAGAACCTACGAGCAGTACTTC. Translating gives CASLWRERTYEQYF.

The chain employs TRBV19 and TRBJ1-2, with D possibly TRBD1 on 5 matching bases. Germline-derived CDR1 and CDR2 are LNHDA and SQIVND (reference sequence). The CDR3 sequence is 15 residues long. Trimming stripped 5 bases from V and 4 bases from J, with 17 bases between. The CDR3 sequence is CASSPDGTAGYGYTF. In DNA form, the CDR3 reads TGTGCCAGTAGTCCAGACGGGACTGCGGGCTATGGCTACACCTTC.

The chain couples TRBV27 to TRBJ2-3; TRBD2 matches 10 bases. The CDR3 is 14 residues long. The trim removed 7 bases at V and 5 bases at J, leaving 6 bases unmatched. The germline V gene has CDR1 MNHEY and CDR2 SMNVEV (reference sequence). The CDR3 DNA is TGTGCCAGCACTGGACTAGCGGCTGGAGATACGCAGTATTTT. Translating it yields CASTGLAAGDTQYF.

This chain connects TRBV6-1 to TRBJ1-4; D possibly corresponds to TRBD1 (5 bases). Germline values: CDR1 MNHNS, CDR2 SASEGT. V dropped 2 bases and J dropped 7 bases, with 14 bases sitting between them. The CDR3 has 15 amino acids. CDR3 region: CASSEFPGGGEKLFF. The DNA of the CDR3 is TGTGCCAGCAGTGAATTCCCTGGGGGGGGTGAAAAACTGTTTTTT.

V and J are TRBV6-6 and TRBJ2-1; 11 bases are a match to TRBD2. The CDR3 is 18 amino acids. After removal of 7 bases from V and 3 bases from J, the junction contained 14 bases not matched to a gene. Germline CDR1 reads MNHNY; CDR2 reads SVGAGI (reference sequence). This CDR3 is CASTRKTSGRIGYNEQFF. Written as DNA, the CDR3 is TGTGCCAGCACTCGTAAAACTAGCGGGAGAATCGGCTACAATGAGCAGTTCTTC.